This T cell receptor (beta chain) originates from a study of technical replicates of blood from a handful of donors. The V end was cut by 3 bases, the J end by 5 bases, with 2 bases between. This CDR3 contains 10 residues. CDR1 and CDR2 from the germline V gene are SGHVS and FNYEAQ. The data were produced by immunoSEQ multiplex PCR, yet TCRdb's version contains in-frame clones alone and is incomplete. The table has more than 90,000 clones, around 95% seen once. The chain has TRBV7-6 and TRBJ2-7; D is uncertain. The sample comprised T cells isolated from PBMCs. The sequence was collected from a human donor in good health. CDR3 region: CASSFNEQYF. DNA for the CDR3: TGTGCCAGCAGCTTTAACGAGCAGTACTTC.